This is a list of T cell receptor beta chains from one sample in a study of T cells in Graves' hyperthyroidism and ophthalmopathy. One entry per CDR3 protein results from TCRdb running MiXCR on the multiplex PCR reads. The sample holds about 260,000 distinct CDR3 sequences, roughly 15% seen once. Specimen: blood. The receptors shown here come from a woman aged 18-30 years with Graves' ophthalmopathy. Each CDR3 is given with its conserved first and last residue. The D gene is left open where the match is weak. A row's size may be missing; if present it is once, few, many or a size class.

CDR3nt | CDR3aa | j_gene | d_gene | abundance | v_gene
TGTGCCAGCAGCTTAGTGGAGGGGACAGGGACTTTCTTT | CASSLVEGTGTFF | TRBJ1-1 | TRBD1 | many | TRBV7-9
TGTGCCTGGCGGCCCAGAACTAGCGGGACAAATGAGCAGTTCTTC | CAWRPRTSGTNEQFF | TRBJ2-1 | TRBD2 | NA | TRBV30
TGTGCCAGCAGCCATCCCGACAGGCGCAATCAGCCCCAGCATTTT | CASSHPDRRNQPQHF | TRBJ1-5 | NA | NA | TRBV3-2
TGTGCCAGCAGCTTAGCAGGGGTTGGCACTGAAGCTTTCTTT | CASSLAGVGTEAFF | TRBJ1-1 | NA | NA | TRBV7-2
TGTGCCTGGAGTTCTCAGGGGAATACGCAGTATTTT | CAWSSQGNTQYF | TRBJ2-3 | NA | many | TRBV30
TGTGCCAGCAGGACTAGCGGGACTGGTCCCTACGAGCAGTACTTC | CASRTSGTGPYEQYF | TRBJ2-7 | TRBD2 | NA | TRBV2
TGTGCCAGCACCTCAAAGGCTAGCGGGCTCAATGAGCAGTTCTTC | CASTSKASGLNEQFF | TRBJ2-1 | TRBD2 | NA | TRBV12-3/TRBV12-4
TGTGCCAGCGTCCGAGGCAGGGGCGACCACGAGCAGTACTTC | CASVRGRGDHEQYF | TRBJ2-7 | NA | few | TRBV28
TGTGCCAGCTCACCACCGAACAGACCTAGCAATCAGCCCCAGCATTTT | CASSPPNRPSNQPQHF | TRBJ1-5 | NA | many | TRBV18
TGCAGTGCTACCCCTGGCAGGGCCGGAAACACCATATATTTT | CSATPGRAGNTIYF | TRBJ1-3 | NA | many | TRBV20-1
TGCAGTGCTACCCGCCGGCTAGCGGGGGGCCAAATTACCTACGAGCAGTACTTC | CSATRRLAGGQITYEQYF | TRBJ2-7 | TRBD2 | many | TRBV20-1
TGTGCCAGCAGTTATGACATCTCGGACCCCTACGAGCAGTACTTC | CASSYDISDPYEQYF | TRBJ2-7 | NA | many | TRBV6-2/TRBV6-3
TGTGCCAGCAGTTCCCCTGGGCGGGGGGCGCAGCCGTCGAACACTGAAGCTTTCTTT | CASSSPGRGAQPSNTEAFF | TRBJ1-1 | NA | many | TRBV6-2/TRBV6-3
TGTGCCAGCAGCTCCCTCGGCGGACGGGACAGGGTGCAGTACTTC | CASSSLGGRDRVQYF | TRBJ2-7 | TRBD1 | many | TRBV13
TGTGCCAGCAGCCGGGATGGGTGGTCCTACGAGCAGTACTTC | CASSRDGWSYEQYF | TRBJ2-7 | NA | NA | TRBV11-1
TGTGCCAGCAGCAACGTTAGAACAGGGTTTGGGACCCAGTACTTC | CASSNVRTGFGTQYF | TRBJ2-5 | NA | medium-sized | TRBV11-2
TGTGCCAGCAGCTCTGCCTGGGGGCGAAATCCCGTAAAGACAGATACGCAGTATTTT | CASSSAWGRNPVKTDTQYF | TRBJ2-3 | NA | many | TRBV6-1
TGCGCCAGCGGACCCGAAGCGGGAATCGATACGCAGTATTTT | CASGPEAGIDTQYF | TRBJ2-3 | TRBD2 | many | TRBV5-1
TGTGCCAGTAGTATATCCAGGGGCAGGGAGACCCAGTACTTC | CASSISRGRETQYF | TRBJ2-5 | NA | few | TRBV19
TGTGCCAGCAGCTTGGGGTTCATGAACACTGAAGCTTTCTTT | CASSLGFMNTEAFF | TRBJ1-1 | NA | many | TRBV7-2
TGTGCCAGCAGTTTAGGGAGGACAGGGCAGGGCTACACCTTC | CASSLGRTGQGYTF | TRBJ1-2 | TRBD1 | many | TRBV12-3/TRBV12-4
TGTGCCAGCAGCCCGGCGAAGGCGAGAGCGGGCACAGATACGCAGTATTTT | CASSPAKARAGTDTQYF | TRBJ2-3 | NA | many | TRBV5-8
TGTGCCAGTAGTATCGGGGGAGGTAGGCAGTTCTTC | CASSIGGGRQFF | TRBJ2-1 | NA | NA | TRBV19
TGTGCCAGCAGCCGGACCACAGGGGTCCAAGAGACCCAGTACTTC | CASSRTTGVQETQYF | TRBJ2-5 | TRBD1 | many | TRBV7-8
TGTGCCATCCGGGACACCAACTATGGCTACACCTTC | CAIRDTNYGYTF | TRBJ1-2 | NA | many | TRBV10-3
TGTGCCAGCAGCTTCGGGGACAGCCGCACAGATACGCAGTATTTT | CASSFGDSRTDTQYF | TRBJ2-3 | TRBD1 | many | TRBV7-9
TGTGCCAGCAGCTTAGCTACGGGGGGGAACATTCAGTACTTC | CASSLATGGNIQYF | TRBJ2-4 | TRBD2 | many | TRBV11-2
TGTGCCAGCAGTTTATCCGGGACAGCCGGCGCATCCCAGCATCCCCACAATGAGCAGTTCTTC | CASSLSGTAGASQHPHNEQFF | TRBJ2-1 | TRBD1 | NA | TRBV28
TGTGCCAGTAGTGGGGGGGGGGAGTCTGGGGAGACCCAGTACTTC | CASSGGGESGETQYF | TRBJ2-5 | TRBD2 | few | TRBV19
TGTGCCAGTAGTATGTGGCGGGCCTCTGGGGCCAACGTCCTGACTTTC | CASSMWRASGANVLTF | TRBJ2-6 | NA | NA | TRBV19
TGTGCCAGCAGCTTAGAGCAGTGGGAGTCGAGGACCCAGTACTTC | CASSLEQWESRTQYF | TRBJ2-5 | NA | many | TRBV7-8
TGTGCCAGCAGGAGATCCAGGCTTAGGACGAGCGGGAGGGGGGGAGAGACCCAGTACTTC | CASRRSRLRTSGRGGETQYF | TRBJ2-5 | TRBD2 | many | TRBV6-2/TRBV6-3
TGTGCCAGCAGCACCCGGACAGCTACGGAGACCCAGTACTTC | CASSTRTATETQYF | TRBJ2-5 | NA | NA | TRBV7-9
TGTGCCAGCAGTGAAAGGGACGGGGGAGTCTATGGCTACACCTTC | CASSERDGGVYGYTF | TRBJ1-2 | NA | many | TRBV2
TGTGCCAGCAGCTCCCGACCCAACACTTTCTTT | CASSSRPNTFF | TRBJ1-1 | NA | NA | TRBV7-9
TGTGCCAGCAGCGGCAGGGGCAGCGAGCAGTACTTC | CASSGRGSEQYF | TRBJ2-7 | NA | NA | TRBV9
TGCAGTGCTAGAGATCAGGGAGTAGAGACCCAGTACTTC | CSARDQGVETQYF | TRBJ2-5 | NA | many | TRBV20-1
TGTGCCAGCAGCCCCGATCGGGGGGAGGGCCACCCTGTTGGCAATGAGCAGTTCTTC | CASSPDRGEGHPVGNEQFF | TRBJ2-1 | TRBD2 | many | TRBV27
TGTGCCAGCACTGCCCTTGATAGCGTCACAGATACGCAGTATTTT | CASTALDSVTDTQYF | TRBJ2-3 | NA | many | TRBV7-2
TGCAGTGCTAGAGAGGGATCATATACGCAGTATTTT | CSAREGSYTQYF | TRBJ2-3 | NA | many | TRBV20-1
TGTGCCAGCAGCTTAGATCTGTGGGGGGCGGGCAGCACTGAAGCTTTCTTT | CASSLDLWGAGSTEAFF | TRBJ1-1 | NA | many | TRBV11-2
TGTGCCAGCAGTCTATTCGGGCCCAGGGGATCGTACCAAGAGACCCAGTACTTC | CASSLFGPRGSYQETQYF | TRBJ2-5 | NA | many | TRBV6-1
TGTGCCAGCAGCCACGCGGAGGGCCCTCAAGAGACCCAGTACTTC | CASSHAEGPQETQYF | TRBJ2-5 | NA | many | TRBV3-1
TGCAGTGCTAGGTGGGAGTGGTCCGTCAATAATTCACCCCTCCACTTT | CSARWEWSVNNSPLHF | TRBJ1-6 | NA | NA | TRBV20-1
TGCAGCGTTGAAGGACAGGGGACGCCTAACTATGGCTACACCTTC | CSVEGQGTPNYGYTF | TRBJ1-2 | TRBD1 | many | TRBV29-1
TGTGCCAGCAGTAAACTAGGCGCTGTACTGAACACTGAAGCTTTCTTT | CASSKLGAVLNTEAFF | TRBJ1-1 | NA | NA | TRBV3-1